The sample holds many counts of the clone carrying this T cell receptor beta chain. Its antigen is undetermined. V lost 2 bases to trimming and J lost 6 bases; unmatched junction nucleotides: 11. CDR1 and CDR2 from the germline V gene are SEHNR and FQNEAQ (reference sequence). There are 16 residues in the CDR3. With listed TCR primers and previously described methods, bulk TCR libraries were prepared. A single record per CDR3 protein comes from TCRdb applying MiXCR to the PCR reads. The sample has over 85,000 distinct CDR3 sequences, around 27% seen once. This record belongs to a study of molecular identifiers for immune sequencing clone quantification. Turning to the study itself: Five aliquots were made in replicates from the RNA of 20,000 or 100,000 naive CD8 cells, and four were sequenced.

Study results and caveats: Jurkat TCR RNA spiked in from one cell (amid about 1 million naive cells) was reportedly detectable.

Sequenced: naive CD8+ T cells from blood, with Jurkat cell RNA spiked in. Stated subset: FACS-sorted CD8+CD4-CCR7+CD45RA+ naive T cells. This TCR came from a human donor in good health. Some libraries in this study had Jurkat cell RNA spiked in. The chain joins TRBV7-9 to TRBJ2-3, with 7 bases matching TRBD2. The CDR3 spells CASSLLAGEGADTQYF. The CDR3 DNA reads as TGTGCCAGCAGCTTATTGGCGGGAGAAGGAGCTGATACGCAGTATTTT.